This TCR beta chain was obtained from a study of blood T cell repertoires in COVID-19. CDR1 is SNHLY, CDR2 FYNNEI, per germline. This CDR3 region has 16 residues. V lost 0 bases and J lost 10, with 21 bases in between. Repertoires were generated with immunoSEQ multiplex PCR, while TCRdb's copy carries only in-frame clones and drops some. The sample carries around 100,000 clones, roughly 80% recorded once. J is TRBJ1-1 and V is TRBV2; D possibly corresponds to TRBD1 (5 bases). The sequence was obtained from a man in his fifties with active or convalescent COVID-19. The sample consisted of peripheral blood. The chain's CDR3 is CASSEAVGGFVSGAFF. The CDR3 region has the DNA TGTGCCAGCAGTGAAGCGGTTGGGGGGTTTGTTTCCGGAGCTTTCTTT.